This T cell receptor beta chain was captured in a study of identical twins. The study's findings and limits: The study found that models underestimated out-of-frame TCR alpha sharing in monozygotic twins. Within cord blood, abundant beta clonotypes carried fewer insertions, but memory repertoires showed no such trend. Without tracking the same donors, conclusions rested on cross-sectional statistical analysis.

Concerning this clonotype: Its antigen is undetermined.

V lost 5 bases, J lost 0 bases, and 7 bases lay in between. The CDR3 extends over 13 amino acids. From germline, CDR1 is SGHAT and CDR2 FQNNGV. TCRdb passed the 5' RACE reads through MiXCR, listing each CDR3 protein once. Of approximately 590,000 distinct CDR3 sequences in the sample, around 9.6% were seen once. The same sample was also used in a study of yellow fever vaccine responses in identical twins. According to that study: The authors reported partly convergent, partly personalized vaccine responses in identical twins.

This sequence was found in a woman between 18 and 30 years old in good health. Sequencing was performed on PBMCs. The V call is TRBV11-2, the J call TRBJ2-5; D is ambiguous. CDR3 bases: TGTGCCAGCAGCCAAGACCACCAAGAGACCCAGTACTTC. Encoded protein: CASSQDHQETQYF. Full variable domain (remainder filled in from reference TRBV11-2 and TRBJ2-5): EAGVAQSPRYKIIEKRQSVAFWCNPISGHATLYWYQQILGQGPKLLIQFQNNGVVDDSQLPKDRFSAERLKGVDSTLKIQPAKLEDSAVYLCASSQDHQETQYFGPGTRLLVL.